These T cell receptor beta chains were read from a single sample in a study of blood T cell repertoires in COVID-19. Produced via immunoSEQ multiplex PCR; TCRdb's table is partial and in-frame only. The table lists about 300,000 clones, 80% to 90% of them singletons. The sequencing input was PBMCs or T cells enriched from blood (not recorded which). The origin of the receptors is a man under 40 who had recovered from COVID-19. Each CDR3 is given with its conserved first and last residue. The order of the fields is clone size, J gene, V gene, CDR3 length, D gene, CDR3 protein, CDR3 DNA. The D gene is left open where the match is weak. Expanded clones are given a class, and other clones once, few, many or no size at all.

-	TRBJ2-5	TRBV9	18	TRBD2	CASSDPIRAGGHQETQYF	TGTGCCAGCAGCGATCCGATCCGAGCGGGGGGCCACCAAGAGACCCAGTACTTC
-	TRBJ1-3	TRBV20-1	10	-	CSARGPGWYF	TGCAGTGCTAGAGGCCCGGGATGGTATTTT
-	TRBJ2-3	TRBV9	19	-	CASSTRMGGGHTSTDTQYF	TGTGCCAGCAGCACCCGAATGGGGGGGGGACACACTAGCACAGATACGCAGTATTTT
-	TRBJ1-5	TRBV6-5	13	-	CASGDMYNQPQHF	TGTGCCAGCGGGGACATGTACAATCAGCCCCAGCATTTT
once	TRBJ2-1	TRBV10-3	15	-	CAISLFAATPNEQFF	TGTGCCATCAGCCTTTTCGCGGCCACCCCCAATGAGCAGTTCTTC
-	TRBJ2-7	TRBV9	15	TRBD1	CASSVGDRGYDEQYF	TGTGCCAGCAGCGTAGGGGACAGGGGGTACGACGAGCAGTACTTC
-	TRBJ1-1	TRBV2	16	TRBD1	CASSVGQGALNTEAFF	TGTGCCAGCAGTGTTGGACAGGGGGCGCTTAACACTGAAGCTTTCTTT
-	TRBJ1-5	TRBV6-1	14	-	CASSEGSVHQPQHF	TGTGCCAGCAGTGAAGGGTCGGTTCATCAGCCCCAGCATTTT
-	TRBJ2-1	TRBV7-6	15	-	CASSLETSKSNEQFF	TGTGCCAGCAGCTTAGAAACTAGCAAGTCCAATGAGCAGTTCTTC
-	TRBJ1-2	TRBV18	15	-	CASSPGEGGAYGYTF	TGTGCCAGCTCACCGGGCGAAGGTGGCGCCTATGGCTACACCTTC
-	TRBJ1-6	TRBV14	14	-	CASRLRGDNSPLHF	TGTGCCAGCAGACTCAGGGGCGATAATTCACCCCTCCACTTT
once	TRBJ2-2	TRBV18	20	-	CASSPNSGTPGYTNTGELFF	TGTGCCAGCTCACCAAACTCAGGGACACCGGGATATACGAACACCGGGGAGCTGTTTTTT
-	TRBJ2-5	TRBV29-1	13	-	CSVGGGEGETQYF	TGCAGCGTTGGGGGAGGAGAGGGCGAGACCCAGTACTTC
-	TRBJ1-6	TRBV4-2	15	-	CASSQDGLGVSPLHF	TGTGCCAGCAGCCAAGACGGTTTAGGGGTCTCACCCCTCCACTTT
-	TRBJ1-1	TRBV7-9	17	TRBD1	CASSLPRGQGLNTEAFF	TGTGCCAGCAGCTTACCCCGGGGACAGGGACTGAACACTGAAGCTTTCTTT